This T cell receptor beta chain was sequenced for a study of shared clonotypes between healthy human individuals (dated by TCRdb to about 2020). With respect to the entire study: The cohort comprised a couple of women and three men aged 18 to 49 years. For each donor, CD4 naive and CD4 memory were each given three plates, CD8 naive was given two plates, and CD8 memory was given one plate. To increase sequencing depth and limit assay-specific biases, different laboratories used diverse techniques to prepare libraries and sequence TCR repertoires. Blood TCR repertoires of roughly five healthy adults were deeply sequenced to estimate repertoire size and the extent of clonotype sharing between individuals. Leukapheresis yielded between about 0.8 and 8.9 billion PBMCs per donor. The investigation overall reported the following: Because the study included only a small number of donors, the genetic and exposure-history diversity represented was limited. When several donors were compared, the shared fraction of clonotypes was roughly 5% for naive CD4, less than 4% for naive CD8, roughly 2.5% for memory CD4, and 0.4% for memory CD8. Pairwise subsampling led to the expectation that sequencing depth would affect the degree of clonotype sharing among donors. Even with the large sequencing depth, rarefaction of the sorted-subset datasets indicated that sequencing was incomplete. Compared with non-shared clonotypes, the clonotypes found in all four sorted-subset donors had higher generation probabilities. Estimated clonotype richness was generally larger for naive than for memory subsets. Sampling was limited to blood, and TCR repertoires in tissue likely differ from TCR repertoires in blood.

Donors were healthy HIV-negative adults with no recently reported acute infections or vaccinations. Only Caucasian adults living in Nashville, Tennessee, USA were represented among the donors. Magnetic negative selection was used to enrich CD4+ T cells, after which naive cells were positively selected on CD45RA and the negative fraction became the memory subset. After blood collection by leukapheresis, PBMCs were isolated using Ficoll-Histopaque density gradient centrifugation and then cryopreserved in the vapor phase of liquid nitrogen. Analytical flow cytometry was used to check the purity and quantity of each magnetically sorted T cell population. Genomic DNA was isolated from each sorted fraction and quantified by UV absorbance on a Nanodrop 2000c. At the junction V is shortened by 0 bases and J by 8 bases, with 20 bases in between. The germline V gene yields MNHEY for CDR1 and SVGAGI for CDR2. The CDR3 starts with the cysteine, ends with the phenylalanine, and has 16 residues. The retained sequence is limited to the CDR3, 48 bases, with the frame set at the first base.

TCR CDR3 regions were amplified from genomic DNA by multiplex PCR using the deep immunoSEQ assay. Extracted genomic DNA from each cell subset was distributed evenly across all wells of several immunoSEQ 96-well plates, and each plate was treated as a replicate. For sorted subsets, each replicate PCR was loaded with roughly 0.2 ug genomic DNA, equivalent to 25,000 to 35,000 T cell genomes. Purified libraries were measured with a Qubit 3.0 fluorometer, size-checked on a Bioanalyzer 2100, and measured again with the KAPA Library Quantification kit. Each immunoSEQ 96-well plate was sequenced on its own single-read 150-cycle Illumina NextSeq 550 flow cell. On the authors' methods: Because only junctional sequences without quality scores were contained in the immunoSEQ output, filtering matching that applied to full-length reads could not be performed. Sequences were annotated with PyIR, a Python wrapper for IgBLAST v1.9, using IMGT germline references to assign V/J genes and CDR3. Any read was removed if the V/J assignment was weak (E-value above 1e-6), the CDR3 was missing, or the read contained stop codons, out-of-frame junctions, or ambiguous translated residues. V3J clonotypes were defined by identical inferred V gene, J gene, and CDR3 amino acid sequence. The percentage overlap between two repertoires was calculated by dividing the number of shared unique clonotypes by the size of the smaller repertoire. RTK rarefaction, the Chao1 estimator, and Recon v2.1 estimates of unobserved clonotypes were used to assess repertoire richness. Generation probabilities for all TCRbeta clonotypes obtained by the gDNA method from a few donors were computed using OLGA. TCRdb took this table from immuneACCESS and kept in-frame rearrangements with V and J called. Such tables lack part of the clones; where checked against another copy, unresolved V genes explain under half of the gap, and the rest is unexplained. V and J calls and clone size come straight from that table; D and trimming were deduced from the DNA. The sample profile shows around 2.1 million clones; nearly 97% of them were found once. Of the sample, about 0.13% falls within the top ten clones.

Remarks on this clone: Its antigen has not been determined. No base quality values were provided; no much bigger clone lies one nucleotide off.

The receptor's source is a young man in good health. This chain joins TRBV6-5 to TRBJ2-7; no D gene can be assigned with confidence. Sequencing was carried out using naive CD4+ T cells sorted from blood. The cell subset or site label corresponds to: CD45RA+ positively selected. This receptor has the CDR3 CASSYSNPSVSYKQYF. The nucleotide sequence is given as TGTGCCAGCAGTTACTCGAATCCCAGCGTGAGCTATAAGCAGTACTTC.